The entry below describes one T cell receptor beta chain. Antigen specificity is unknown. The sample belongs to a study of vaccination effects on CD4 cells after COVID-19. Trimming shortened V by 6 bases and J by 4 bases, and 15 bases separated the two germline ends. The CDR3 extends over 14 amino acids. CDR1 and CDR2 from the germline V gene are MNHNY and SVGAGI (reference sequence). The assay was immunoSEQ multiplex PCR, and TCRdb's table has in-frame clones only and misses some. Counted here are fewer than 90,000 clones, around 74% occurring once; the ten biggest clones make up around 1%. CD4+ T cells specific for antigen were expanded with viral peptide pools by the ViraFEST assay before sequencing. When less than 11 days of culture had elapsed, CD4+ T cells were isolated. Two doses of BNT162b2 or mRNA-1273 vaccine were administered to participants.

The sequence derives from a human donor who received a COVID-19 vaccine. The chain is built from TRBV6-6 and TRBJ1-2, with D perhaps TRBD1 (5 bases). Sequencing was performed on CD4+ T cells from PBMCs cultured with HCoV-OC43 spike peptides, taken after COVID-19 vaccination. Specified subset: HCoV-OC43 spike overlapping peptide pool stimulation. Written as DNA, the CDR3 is TGTGCCAGCAGACATACCATCGACAGCTATGGCTACACCTTC. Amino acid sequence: CASRHTIDSYGYTF.